The following is a T cell receptor (beta chain) sequence with its context. What it binds is not known. The junction differs from germline at one of its ends, possibly a read error. The entry originates in a study of T cell repertoires in cytomegalovirus infection. In the study overall: Indicated by public TCR beta signatures were CMV infection and matching HLA type. The study, taken as a whole, reports: What dominated the ex vivo response were HLA-C-restricted CMV-specific TCR beta clonotypes.

The CDR3 sequence is 13 residues long. The germline V gene has CDR1 SQVTM and CDR2 ANQGSEA. TCRdb called the reads again in MiXCR, with one record for every CDR3 protein. The sample comprises under 450,000 distinct CDR3 sequences, roughly 34% of which are singletons, and roughly 13% rests with the top ten. The receptor was isolated from a human donor in good health (CMV status not recorded). Some clones in this sample may be carry-over from other donors' samples. Sequences were derived from cultured PBMCs, sampled from culture after CMV antigen stimulation. The chain is built from TRBV29-1 and TRBJ2-3, with 9 bases fitting TRBD1. This chain's CDR3 is CSVEDRGADTQYF. The CDR3 DNA reads as TGCAGCGTCGAAGACAGGGGGGCAGATACGCAGTATTTT.